The rows below give T cell receptor beta chains drawn from one sample of a study of CD8+ T cells in alopecia areata. The table came from immunoSEQ multiplex PCR; TCRdb's copy has only in-frame clones and leaves some out. The table has about 140,000 clones, around 49% seen once; the top ten hold over 0.75%. Specimen: CD4+ T cells sorted from blood, collected at week 0. Receptors were obtained from a human donor with alopecia areata. Each CDR3 is given with its conserved first and last residue. A D gene is named only where the DNA matches it firmly. Expanded clones are given a class, and other clones once, few, many or no size at all.

clone size: NA
CDR3 length: 12
J gene: TRBJ2-5
D gene: NA
V gene: TRBV29-1
CDR3 protein: CSVERARETQYF
CDR3 DNA: TGCAGCGTTGAAAGGGCTCGAGAGACCCAGTACTTC

clone size: few
CDR3 length: 15
J gene: TRBJ1-4
D gene: TRBD1
V gene: TRBV29-1
CDR3 protein: CSVKSGTGVNEKLFF
CDR3 DNA: TGCAGCGTTAAATCCGGGACAGGGGTTAATGAAAAACTGTTTTTT

clone size: NA
CDR3 length: 14
J gene: TRBJ1-3
D gene: TRBD1
V gene: TRBV29-1
CDR3 protein: CSVEEGATGNTIYF
CDR3 DNA: TGCAGCGTTGAGGAGGGGGCAACTGGAAACACCATATATTTT

clone size: few
CDR3 length: 14
J gene: TRBJ1-5
D gene: NA
V gene: TRBV30
CDR3 protein: CAWTMGGRNQPQHF
CDR3 DNA: TGTGCCTGGACCATGGGGGGCCGCAATCAGCCCCAGCATTTT

clone size: NA
CDR3 length: 13
J gene: TRBJ2-1
D gene: NA
V gene: TRBV29-1
CDR3 protein: CSVDRGASNEQFF
CDR3 DNA: TGCAGCGTTGATCGGGGGGCTTCCAATGAGCAGTTCTTC

clone size: NA
CDR3 length: 13
J gene: TRBJ2-1
D gene: TRBD1
V gene: TRBV29-1
CDR3 protein: CSVEDWTGNEQFF
CDR3 DNA: TGCAGCGTTGAAGATTGGACAGGCAATGAGCAGTTCTTC

clone size: NA
CDR3 length: 14
J gene: TRBJ2-7
D gene: NA
V gene: TRBV10-3
CDR3 protein: CAISAQRFTYEQYF
CDR3 DNA: TGTGCCATCAGTGCACAGCGGTTCACCTACGAGCAGTACTTC

clone size: NA
CDR3 length: 15
J gene: TRBJ1-2
D gene: NA
V gene: TRBV11-2
CDR3 protein: CASSLNGSPNYGYTF
CDR3 DNA: TGTGCCAGCAGCTTAAACGGCAGCCCTAACTATGGCTACACCTTC

clone size: NA
CDR3 length: 15
J gene: TRBJ2-7
D gene: TRBD1
V gene: TRBV30
CDR3 protein: CAWRVRGQGTYEQYF
CDR3 DNA: TGTGCCTGGCGTGTAAGGGGACAGGGGACCTACGAGCAGTACTTC

clone size: few
CDR3 length: 16
J gene: TRBJ2-6
D gene: NA
V gene: TRBV4-3
CDR3 protein: CASSHDVASGANVLTF
CDR3 DNA: TGCGCCAGCAGCCACGACGTCGCCTCTGGGGCCAACGTCCTGACTTTC

clone size: few
CDR3 length: 14
J gene: TRBJ2-7
D gene: TRBD2
V gene: TRBV2
CDR3 protein: CASSVRTSVYEQYF
CDR3 DNA: TGTGCCAGCAGTGTCAGGACTAGCGTTTACGAGCAGTACTTC

clone size: NA
CDR3 length: 11
J gene: TRBJ1-5
D gene: NA
V gene: TRBV15
CDR3 protein: CATSRVGPQHF
CDR3 DNA: TGTGCCACCAGCAGAGTTGGGCCCCAGCATTTT

clone size: NA
CDR3 length: 13
J gene: TRBJ2-7
D gene: NA
V gene: TRBV30
CDR3 protein: CAWSAISSGEQYF
CDR3 DNA: TGTGCCTGGAGTGCCATTAGTAGCGGCGAGCAGTACTTC

clone size: NA
CDR3 length: 16
J gene: TRBJ2-1
D gene: TRBD2
V gene: TRBV19
CDR3 protein: CASSRPGLAGLNEQFF
CDR3 DNA: TGTGCCAGTAGTAGGCCGGGACTAGCGGGACTAAATGAGCAGTTCTTC

clone size: NA
CDR3 length: 15
J gene: TRBJ1-1
D gene: NA
V gene: TRBV5-1
CDR3 protein: CASSNTARSDGEAFF
CDR3 DNA: TGCGCCAGCAGCAACACGGCTAGGTCCGATGGTGAAGCTTTCTTT

clone size: NA
CDR3 length: 15
J gene: TRBJ2-5
D gene: TRBD1
V gene: TRBV5-8
CDR3 protein: CASSPTGANQETQYF
CDR3 DNA: TGTGCCAGCAGCCCGACAGGGGCCAACCAAGAGACCCAGTACTTC

clone size: NA
CDR3 length: 14
J gene: TRBJ2-7
D gene: NA
V gene: TRBV4-1
CDR3 protein: CASRLHMAGYEQYF
CDR3 DNA: TGCGCCAGCAGACTCCATATGGCTGGTTACGAGCAGTACTTC

clone size: few
CDR3 length: 14
J gene: TRBJ2-4
D gene: NA
V gene: TRBV30
CDR3 protein: CAWETRGAKNIQYF
CDR3 DNA: TGTGCCTGGGAGACCAGGGGTGCCAAAAACATTCAGTACTTC

clone size: NA
CDR3 length: 14
J gene: TRBJ2-2
D gene: NA
V gene: TRBV11-3
CDR3 protein: CASSLGHWAGELFF
CDR3 DNA: TGTGCCAGCAGCTTAGGCCATTGGGCCGGGGAGCTGTTTTTT

clone size: NA
CDR3 length: 14
J gene: TRBJ2-4
D gene: NA
V gene: TRBV19
CDR3 protein: CASSIIEGKNIQYF
CDR3 DNA: TGTGCCAGTAGTATAATCGAGGGCAAAAACATTCAGTACTTC

clone size: NA
CDR3 length: 11
J gene: TRBJ2-7
D gene: TRBD2
V gene: TRBV20-1
CDR3 protein: CSGEGHDEQYF
CDR3 DNA: TGCAGTGGGGAGGGCCACGACGAGCAGTACTTC

clone size: NA
CDR3 length: 14
J gene: TRBJ1-5
D gene: TRBD1
V gene: TRBV11-2
CDR3 protein: CASSSDRANQPQHF
CDR3 DNA: TGTGCCAGCAGTTCCGACAGGGCTAATCAGCCCCAGCATTTT

clone size: NA
CDR3 length: 11
J gene: TRBJ2-5
D gene: NA
V gene: TRBV7-6
CDR3 protein: CASSSQETQYF
CDR3 DNA: TGTGCCAGCAGCTCTCAAGAGACCCAGTACTTC

clone size: few
CDR3 length: 13
J gene: TRBJ2-5
D gene: TRBD2
V gene: TRBV29-1
CDR3 protein: CSVAHRGRETQYF
CDR3 DNA: TGCAGCGTTGCACACCGCGGGAGGGAGACCCAGTACTTC

clone size: few
CDR3 length: 15
J gene: TRBJ2-3
D gene: TRBD2
V gene: TRBV29-1
CDR3 protein: CSGRPGLADTDTQYF
CDR3 DNA: TGCAGCGGGCGGCCGGGACTAGCGGACACAGATACGCAGTATTTT

clone size: NA
CDR3 length: 16
J gene: TRBJ2-5
D gene: NA
V gene: TRBV7-6
CDR3 protein: CASSLNELLTPGTQYF
CDR3 DNA: TGTGCCAGCAGCTTAAATGAACTATTAACCCCAGGGACCCAGTACTTC

clone size: NA
CDR3 length: 14
J gene: TRBJ2-1
D gene: NA
V gene: TRBV7-9
CDR3 protein: CASSPSGVYNEQFF
CDR3 DNA: TGTGCCAGCAGCCCGTCGGGGGTTTACAATGAGCAGTTCTTC

clone size: NA
CDR3 length: 18
J gene: TRBJ2-3
D gene: TRBD2
V gene: TRBV29-1
CDR3 protein: CSARGLFTSGTQVDTQYF
CDR3 DNA: TGCAGCGCCAGAGGTTTATTTACTAGCGGGACCCAGGTAGATACGCAGTATTTT

clone size: NA
CDR3 length: 15
J gene: TRBJ2-1
D gene: TRBD2
V gene: TRBV5-1
CDR3 protein: CASSLVAGMRNEQFF
CDR3 DNA: TGCGCCAGCAGCTTGGTAGCGGGAATGAGAAATGAGCAGTTCTTC

clone size: NA
CDR3 length: 14
J gene: TRBJ2-1
D gene: TRBD1
V gene: TRBV29-1
CDR3 protein: CSVGPGTGVNEQFF
CDR3 DNA: TGCAGCGTCGGCCCCGGGACAGGGGTTAATGAGCAGTTCTTC

clone size: NA
CDR3 length: 16
J gene: TRBJ2-6
D gene: NA
V gene: TRBV10-3
CDR3 protein: CAIAGTLAGGANVLTF
CDR3 DNA: TGTGCCATCGCCGGGACACTCGCCGGTGGGGCCAACGTCCTGACTTTC

clone size: few
CDR3 length: 12
J gene: TRBJ2-4
D gene: NA
V gene: TRBV29-1
CDR3 protein: CSVEKGGNIQYF
CDR3 DNA: TGCAGCGTTGAAAAGGGGGGGAACATTCAGTACTTC

clone size: NA
CDR3 length: 12
J gene: TRBJ2-7
D gene: NA
V gene: TRBV5-6
CDR3 protein: CASSTSKGEQYF
CDR3 DNA: TGTGCCAGCAGCACCTCAAAAGGCGAGCAGTACTTC

clone size: NA
CDR3 length: 16
J gene: TRBJ2-3
D gene: NA
V gene: TRBV5-1
CDR3 protein: CASSLLTGTITDTQYF
CDR3 DNA: TGCGCCAGCAGCTTGTTGACAGGCACAATCACAGATACGCAGTATTTT

clone size: few
CDR3 length: 16
J gene: TRBJ2-7
D gene: TRBD2
V gene: TRBV11-2
CDR3 protein: CASSPWGGLAVYEQYF
CDR3 DNA: TGTGCCAGCAGCCCCTGGGGGGGACTAGCGGTATACGAGCAGTACTTC